This TCR beta chain was recorded in a study of OX40 agonist ivuxolimab in advanced cancers. TCRdb keeps only in-frame clones here, not all; method: immunoSEQ multiplex PCR. Of fewer than 55,000 clones in the sample, approximately 87% were seen once. Cycle 7 day 1, cycle 4 day 1, and baseline were the timepoints at which blood was sampled. The TCR originated in an adult with an advanced solid tumor such as melanoma, head and neck, liver or kidney cancer. Here the sequenced sample was CD4+ or CD8+ T cells sorted from blood, taken in a trial of the OX40 agonist ivuxolimab.

As DNA, the CDR3 is TGTGCCAGCAGCCGGGACTCCTGGAGCTCCTACGAGCAGTACTTC. Its translation is CASSRDSWSSYEQYF. The J gene is TRBJ2-7, the V gene TRBV9; perhaps TRBD2 as D (6 bases). Germline assignment: CDR1 SGDLS and CDR2 YYNGEE. V was pared by 4 bases and J by 0 bases, with 14 bases between. This CDR3 is built from 15 residues.